The 29 T cell receptor beta chains below were found in one sample sequenced in a study of vaccination effects on CD4 cells after COVID-19. Before sequencing, viral peptide pools were used by the ViraFEST assay to expand antigen-specific CD4+ T cells. It was after 10 days of culture that CD4+ T cells were isolated. The person's infection with SARS-CoV-2, confirmed by PCR, took place between March and December 2020. The antigens for these receptors are not known. Assay: immunoSEQ multiplex PCR; the TCRdb copy retains only in-frame clones and omits some. This table holds fewer than 30,000 clones, about 80% found once. Sequencing used CD4+ T cells from PBMCs cultured with HCoV-NL63 spike peptides, obtained before COVID-19 vaccination. The receptor set was obtained from a human donor who had a prior SARS-CoV-2 infection.

The V gene is TRBV3-1 (or the pseudogene TRBV3-2), the J gene TRBJ2-7; possible D gene TRBD2, 5 bases. The CDR3 covers 13 residues. Between the trimmed V and J ends, which lost 4 bases and 3 bases, there was a span of 10 bases. In germline, CDR1 is LGHDT, CDR2 YNNKEL (reference sequence). CDR3 DNA sequence: TGTGCCAGCAGCCCAGGAGGTAACTACGAGCAGTACTTC. It specifies CASSPGGNYEQYF.

This chain uses TRBV4-2 with TRBJ2-7; D is ambiguous. CDR3 length: 15 amino acids. V lost 1 base, J lost 6 bases, and 16 bases lay in between. Germline lookup yields CDR1 LGHNA and CDR2 YNFKEQ. The CDR3 bases are TGTGCCAGCAGCCAAGCCCCAGGAGTCCATCTCGAGCAGTACTTC. Protein: CASSQAPGVHLEQYF.

The chain recombines TRBV4-3 with TRBJ2-3; D uncertain. The CDR3 loop spans 16 amino acids. Germline assignment: CDR1 LGHNA and CDR2 YSLEER. V lost 0 bases and J 3 bases, leaving 13 bases between the germline ends. CDR3 region: CASSQDHGSRTDTQYF. CDR3 in DNA: TGCGCCAGCAGCCAAGATCATGGTAGTCGTACAGATACGCAGTATTTT.

V gene TRBV24-1 combines with J gene TRBJ2-5; a weak D match, TRBD1 (5 bases). The germline V gene has CDR1 KGHDR and CDR2 SFDVKD. This CDR3 contains 12 residues. The V end lost 4 bases, the J end lost 5 bases, and 7 bases lay between the germline ends. The CDR3 here is CATSDRAETQYF. For the CDR3, the DNA is TGTGCCACCAGTGACAGGGCGGAGACCCAGTACTTC.

This clone was recorded once. J is TRBJ2-3 and V is TRBV7-2; 9 bases align to TRBD1. The germline V gene encodes CDR1 SGHTA and CDR2 FQGNSA. J lost 6 bases, V lost 0 bases, and 7 bases had no gene match. The CDR3 is made up of 16 amino acids. As DNA, the CDR3 is TGTGCCAGCAGCTTAGCCGGGACAGGGACAGGCGATACGCAGTATTTT. Translated: CASSLAGTGTGDTQYF.

The chain has TRBV5-1 and TRBJ2-1; 7 bases match TRBD1. Germline V gives CDR1 SGHRS, CDR2 YFSETQ. CDR3 size: 16 residues. V shed 4 bases, J shed 0 bases, and the junction held 7 bases outside the gene matches. This chain's CDR3 is CASSIQGQSSYNEQFF. CDR3 sequence (DNA): TGCGCCAGCAGCATACAGGGACAGAGCTCCTACAATGAGCAGTTCTTC.

V and J are TRBV7-9 and TRBJ2-1; TRBD2 is a possible D gene (6 bases). The CDR3 has 17 residues. Trimming shortened V by 3 bases and J by 1 base, and 16 bases separated the two germline ends. Germline CDR1 SEHNR, CDR2 FQNEAQ (reference sequence). CDR3 sequence reads: CASSLGVGLSSYNEQFF. The CDR3 region has the DNA TGTGCCAGCAGCTTGGGGGTGGGACTCAGTTCCTACAATGAGCAGTTCTTC.

The chain combines TRBV7-8 with TRBJ1-3; 7 nucleotides agree with TRBD1. The CDR3 covers 16 residues. V was clipped by 4 bases and J by 4 bases; unmatched bases: 10. Germline V gene lookup returns CDR1 SGHVS and CDR2 FQNEAQ. CDR3 sequence: CASSYGTEGWGNTIYF. In DNA form, the CDR3 reads TGTGCCAGCAGCTACGGGACAGAAGGGTGGGGAAACACCATATATTTT.

V usage is TRBV30 and J usage is TRBJ1-5; the D gene is possibly TRBD1 (6 bases). The germline V and J ends were trimmed by 3 bases and 6 bases, with 15 bases remaining between them. Germline lookup yields CDR1 GTSNPN and CDR2 SVGIG (reference sequence). This CDR3 has 14 residues. This CDR3 is CAWSQTGMGQPQHF. The CDR3 region has the DNA TGTGCCTGGAGCCAAACAGGGATGGGTCAGCCCCAGCATTTT.

The genes are TRBV18 and TRBJ2-5; perhaps TRBD1 as D (6 bases). Germline V gene data show CDR1 as KGHSH and CDR2 as LQKENI. The V end was cut by 3 bases, the J end by 3 bases, with 8 bases between. The length of the CDR3 is 13 residues. The DNA for the CDR3 is TGTGCCAGCTCACCGGCAGGGGAAGAGACCCAGTACTTC. The encoded protein is CASSPAGEETQYF.

This chain uses TRBV5-1 with TRBJ2-7; 10 bases map to TRBD1. The CDR3 extends over 15 amino acids. J was trimmed by 11 bases and V by 0 bases; bases with no gene match: 11. The V gene's germline CDR1 is SGHRS and CDR2 YFSETQ. CDR3 DNA: TGCGCCAGCAGCTTGGCCGGGGACAGGGGCGCTCGTGAGTACTTC. It codes for CASSLAGDRGAREYF.

This clone turned up a few times. J is TRBJ1-1 and V is TRBV19, with a weak D call TRBD1 (6 bases). The V end lost 8 bases, the J end lost 4 bases, and 20 bases lay between the germline ends. This CDR3 comprises 15 residues. Germline CDR1 is LNHDA and CDR2 is SQIVND (reference sequence). CDR3 nucleotide sequence: TGTGCCAGTGTGGACAGCCTAGGGTTTAGCACTGAAGCTTTCTTT. Its translation is CASVDSLGFSTEAFF.

The chain combines TRBV2 with TRBJ1-2; D is unresolved. The CDR3 is made up of 12 amino acids. The germline V gene has CDR1 SNHLY and CDR2 FYNNEI. V shed 5 bases and J shed 4 bases, with 8 bases lying between them. The CDR3 protein is CASSQTIYGYTF. The CDR3 DNA sequence: TGTGCCAGCAGTCAAACCATCTATGGCTACACCTTC.

The V and J genes are TRBV11-3 and TRBJ2-7; TRBD1 aligns across 9 bases. CDR1 and CDR2 (germline): SGHNT, YENEEA. Trimming took 6 bases from V and 6 from J; bases not matched to a gene: 9. The CDR3 runs 14 residues. DNA for the CDR3: TGTGCCAGCAGGCAACAGGGGGCTTTCGGCGAGCAGTACTTC. Protein product: CASRQQGAFGEQYF.

This chain connects TRBV4-2 to TRBJ1-4; 10 nucleotides match TRBD1. CDR1 is LGHNA, CDR2 YNFKEQ, per germline. Losses at the gene ends were 4 bases for V and 7 bases for J; bases not matched to a gene: 3. This CDR3 comprises 14 residues. The CDR3 DNA sequence: TGTGCCAGCAGCCGCCGGGACAGGGGTGAAAAACTGTTTTTT. Its translation: CASSRRDRGEKLFF.

The chain recombines TRBV5-1 with TRBJ2-7, with TRBD1 as a possible D gene (5 bases). CDR3 size: 15 residues. Per germline, CDR1 SGHRS and CDR2 YFSETQ. V was clipped by 0 bases and J by 1 base, with 11 bases between them. In nucleotides, the CDR3 is TGCGCCAGCAGCTTGGCAGCAGGGTGGTCCTACGAGCAGTACTTC. Its protein product is CASSLAAGWSYEQYF.

This clone has more than one count but fewer than ten. The chain has TRBV5-1 and TRBJ1-6; 7 bases line up with TRBD1. Trimming at V came to 2 bases and at J to 9 bases, leaving 11 bases not matched to a gene. CDR1 and CDR2 from the germline V gene are SGHRS and YFSETQ. The CDR3 covers 16 residues. The CDR3 reads CASSLGPQGLGSPLHF. The CDR3 DNA reads TGCGCCAGCAGCTTAGGCCCACAGGGGTTGGGTTCACCCCTCCACTTT.

The chain carries TRBV18 and TRBJ1-2; 8 bases agree with TRBD1. The ends lost 4 bases at V and 8 bases at J; junction bases unmatched: 9. The germline V gene encodes CDR1 KGHSH and CDR2 LQKENI. The CDR3 runs to 14 residues. In nucleotides, the CDR3 is TGTGCCAGCTCACTACAGGACAGGGTAGAAGGCTACACCTTC. This translates into CASSLQDRVEGYTF.

This chain connects TRBV2 to TRBJ2-7; D unclear. Trimming removed 5 bases at V and 3 bases at J, with 14 bases between. The germline CDR1 and CDR2 sequences are SNHLY and FYNNEI. The CDR3 is made up of 14 amino acids. CDR3 bases: TGTGCCAGCAGTTCGGCTCCTGGGAACTACGAGCAGTACTTC. This gives the protein CASSSAPGNYEQYF.

The chain carries TRBV6-5 and TRBJ1-1, with D unresolved. Germline CDR1 reads MNHEY; CDR2 reads SVGAGI. V gave up 5 bases and J gave up 1 base, with 11 bases separating them. This CDR3 is 14 amino acids long. CDR3 protein: CASSRRTGNTEAFF. In nucleotides, the CDR3 is TGTGCCAGCAGTCGGCGGACGGGGAACACTGAAGCTTTCTTT.

By share of the sample, this clone is medium-sized. The CDR3 DNA sequence: TGTGCCAGCAGCTTAGGGTCAGGGAACTATGGCTACACCTTC. Protein product: CASSLGSGNYGYTF. This chain joins TRBV7-9 and TRBJ1-2, with D perhaps TRBD1 (5 bases). Trimming took 1 base from V and 2 from J, leaving 8 bases between them. CDR1 is SEHNR and CDR2 is FQNEAQ in the germline V gene (reference sequence). The CDR3 length is 14 residues.

The chain uses TRBV4-3 and TRBJ2-1, with TRBD2 matching over 9 bases. The V gene's germline CDR1 is LGHNA and CDR2 YSLEER. V was pared by 0 bases and J by 4 bases, with 13 bases of the junction left unmatched. The CDR3 length is 19 residues. The CDR3 region is CASSQDGSGSLRSYNEQFF. In DNA form, the CDR3 reads TGCGCCAGCAGCCAAGATGGTAGCGGGAGTCTCAGGTCTTACAATGAGCAGTTCTTC.

This clone came up once. J is TRBJ2-1 and V is TRBV7-3; D remains ambiguous. CDR3 length: 13 amino acids. The germline V gene encodes CDR1 SGHTA and CDR2 FQGTGA. V was shortened by 6 bases and J by 9 bases, with 15 bases between the two germline ends. This CDR3 is CASSFVGMGEQFF. In nucleotides, the CDR3 is TGTGCCAGCAGTTTCGTGGGTATGGGTGAGCAGTTCTTC.

The chain has TRBV19 and TRBJ2-1; D perhaps matches TRBD2 (6 bases). Between the trimmed V and J ends, which lost 3 bases and 4 bases, there was a span of 13 bases. The V gene's germline CDR1 is LNHDA and CDR2 SQIVND (reference sequence). The CDR3 loop spans 15 amino acids. CDR3 protein: CASSMRGISYNEQFF. The CDR3 DNA reads TGTGCCAGTAGTATGCGCGGGATCTCTTACAATGAGCAGTTCTTC.

V is TRBV5-5 and J is TRBJ2-3; TRBD2 agrees at 8 bases. The CDR3 length is 14 residues. Looked up from germline, CDR1 is SGHKS and CDR2 is YYEKEE (reference sequence). The ends lost 6 bases at V and 1 base at J; junction bases unmatched: 4. CDR3 in amino acids: CASTDSGGTDTQYF. The CDR3 DNA reads TGTGCCAGCACCGATAGCGGGGGCACAGATACGCAGTATTTT.

The chain has TRBV12-3 or TRBV12-4 and TRBJ2-1; no clear D. The CDR3 covers 11 residues. V gave up 7 bases and J gave up 8 bases, with 9 bases separating them. The CDR3 spells CASTSSHEQFF. The CDR3 DNA sequence: TGTGCCAGCACGTCGTCTCATGAGCAGTTCTTC.

V usage is TRBV7-2 and J usage is TRBJ2-3; TRBD1 might be the D (5 bases). The V end was cut by 5 bases, the J end by 2 bases, with 11 bases between. This CDR3 is built from 14 residues. Germline loops: CDR1 SGHTA, CDR2 FQGNSA. CDR3 sequence reads: CASSPGSSTDTQYF. The CDR3 nucleotides are TGTGCCAGCAGCCCAGGGTCTTCCACAGATACGCAGTATTTT.

This clone was counted between two and nine times. The rearrangement uses TRBV4-3 and TRBJ2-1; D unresolved. The V gene's germline CDR1 is LGHNA and CDR2 YSLEER. Trimming left V 0 bases short and J 5 bases short, with 11 bases between. The CDR3 extends over 15 amino acids. The CDR3 reads CASSQEWSRHNEQFF. The CDR3 coding sequence is TGCGCCAGCAGCCAAGAATGGAGTCGGCACAATGAGCAGTTCTTC.

This clone occurred a few times. The sample has other DNA sequences that encode this CDR3 too. CDR3 in DNA: TGTGCCAGCAGCCCCACAGGGCTGCAAGAGACCCAGTACTTC. Translating gives CASSPTGLQETQYF. The chain links TRBV7-3 to TRBJ2-5; D is perhaps TRBD1 (6 bases). The germline V gene has CDR1 SGHTA and CDR2 FQGTGA. This CDR3 is 14 amino acids long. Trimming pared 5 bases from V and 2 bases from J, leaving 12 bases between. Full variable domain (rest looked up from reference TRBV7-3 and TRBJ2-5): GAGVSQTPSNKVTEKGKYVELRCDPISGHTALYWYRQSLGQGPEFLIYFQGTGAADDSGLPNDRFFAVRPEGSVSTLKIQRTERGDSAVYLCASSPTGLQETQYFGPGTRLLVL.